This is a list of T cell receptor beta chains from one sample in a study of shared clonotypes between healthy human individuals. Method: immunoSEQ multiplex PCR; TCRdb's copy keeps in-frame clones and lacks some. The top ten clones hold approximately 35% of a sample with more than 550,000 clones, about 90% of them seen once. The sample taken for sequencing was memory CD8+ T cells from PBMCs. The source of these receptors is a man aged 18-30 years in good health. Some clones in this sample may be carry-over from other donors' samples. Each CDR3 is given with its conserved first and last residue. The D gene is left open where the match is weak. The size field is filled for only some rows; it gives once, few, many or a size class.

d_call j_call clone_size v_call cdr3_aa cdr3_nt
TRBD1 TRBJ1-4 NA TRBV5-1 CASSDRQGPNEKLFF TGCGCCAGCAGCGATAGACAGGGCCCTAATGAAAAACTGTTTTTT
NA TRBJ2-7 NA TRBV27 CASSGNAAYEQYF TGTGCCAGTTCCGGGAACGCCGCGTACGAGCAGTACTTC
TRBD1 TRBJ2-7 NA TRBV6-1 CASRTTGTSHEQYF TGTGCCAGCAGGACGACAGGGACCAGCCACGAGCAGTACTTC
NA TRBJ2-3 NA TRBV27 CASSWRGVFGTDTQYF TGTGCCAGCAGTTGGAGGGGGGTCTTTGGTACAGATACGCAGTATTTT
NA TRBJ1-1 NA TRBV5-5 CASSLSGAPNTEAFF TGTGCCAGCAGCTTATCGGGGGCGCCGAACACTGAAGCTTTCTTT
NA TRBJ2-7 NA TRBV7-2 CASTDRRRHEQYF TGTGCCAGCACTGACAGGCGACGGCACGAGCAGTACTTC
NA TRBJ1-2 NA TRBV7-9 CASSSGQSPNYGYTF TGTGCCAGCAGCTCTGGACAGTCCCCTAACTATGGCTACACCTTC
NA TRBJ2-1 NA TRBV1 CTSSLRMNLGVHEQFF TGCACCAGCAGCCTACGGATGAATCTGGGCGTCCATGAGCAGTTCTTC
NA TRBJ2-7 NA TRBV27 CASRSGTAFYEQYF TGTGCCAGCAGGTCCGGGACGGCCTTCTACGAGCAGTACTTC
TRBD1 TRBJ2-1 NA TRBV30 CAWNRDRANEQFF TGTGCCTGGAACCGGGACAGGGCCAATGAGCAGTTCTTC
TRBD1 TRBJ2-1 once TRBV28 CASSSPGQGIYNEQFF TGTGCCAGCAGTTCCCCGGGACAGGGTATCTACAATGAGCAGTTCTTC
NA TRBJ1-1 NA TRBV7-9 CATRSGAPGTEAFF TGTGCCACCCGGTCAGGGGCCCCTGGGACTGAAGCTTTCTTT
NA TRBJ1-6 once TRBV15 CATSRDSGRVSPLHF TGTGCCACCAGCAGAGATTCCGGGAGGGTTTCACCCCTCCACTTT
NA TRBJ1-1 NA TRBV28 CASRTASWNTEAFF TGTGCCAGCAGGACAGCCAGTTGGAACACTGAAGCTTTCTTT
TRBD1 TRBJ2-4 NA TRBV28 CASSQYRGLPDIQYF TGTGCCAGCAGTCAGTACAGGGGGCTTCCAGACATTCAGTACTTC
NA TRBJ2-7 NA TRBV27 CASSLRGTGTGEQYF TGTGCCAGCAGTTTGCGCGGGACTGGCACGGGGGAGCAGTACTTC
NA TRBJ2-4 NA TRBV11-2 CASSLGGGIGIQYF TGTGCCAGCAGCTTAGGAGGCGGGATAGGCATTCAGTACTTC
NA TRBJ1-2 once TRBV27 CASSLFANYGYTF TGTGCCAGCAGTTTGTTTGCGAACTATGGCTACACCTTC
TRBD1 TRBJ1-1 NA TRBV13 CASSRNHRTGGTEAFF TGTGCCAGCAGCCGTAACCATAGGACAGGGGGCACTGAAGCTTTCTTT
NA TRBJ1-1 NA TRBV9 CASSTYGQMNTEAFF TGTGCCAGCAGCACCTATGGACAGATGAACACTGAAGCTTTCTTT
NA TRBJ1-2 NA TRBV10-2 CASRGPNTYGYTF TGCGCCAGCAGGGGACCGAATACCTATGGCTACACCTTC
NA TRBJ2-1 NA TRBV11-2 CASSPPVDEQFF TGTGCCAGCAGCCCGCCAGTGGATGAGCAGTTCTTC
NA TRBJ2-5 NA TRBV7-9 CASSFFTGPETQYF TGTGCCAGCAGCTTTTTTACCGGGCCGGAGACCCAGTACTTC
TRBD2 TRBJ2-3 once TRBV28 CASSGQSGLVTDTQYF TGTGCCAGCAGTGGGCAATCGGGACTAGTAACAGATACGCAGTATTTT
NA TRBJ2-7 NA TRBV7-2 CASSSMVGGSEQYF TGTGCCAGCAGCTCCATGGTAGGAGGCTCCGAGCAGTACTTC
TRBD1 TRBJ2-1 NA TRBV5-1 CASLGDSTNEQFF TGCGCCAGCCTAGGGGACAGCACAAATGAGCAGTTCTTC
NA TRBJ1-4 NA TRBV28 CASSLALVNEKLFF TGTGCCAGCAGTTTGGCACTGGTTAATGAAAAACTGTTTTTT
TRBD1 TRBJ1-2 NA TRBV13 CASSLGTGFRKGGYTF TGTGCCAGCAGCTTAGGGACAGGGTTTCGAAAGGGTGGCTACACCTTC
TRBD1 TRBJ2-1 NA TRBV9 CASSGRDRVNEQFF TGTGCCAGCAGCGGCCGGGACAGGGTCAATGAGCAGTTCTTC
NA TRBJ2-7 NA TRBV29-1 CSAGGGGPYEQYF TGCAGCGCGGGTGGGGGCGGCCCCTACGAGCAGTACTTC
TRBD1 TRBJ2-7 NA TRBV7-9 CASSSGTGFDEQYF TGTGCCAGCAGCTCCGGGACAGGGTTCGACGAGCAGTACTTC
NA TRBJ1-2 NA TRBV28 CASSFRQRNYGYTF TGTGCCAGCAGTTTCCGCCAGAGAAACTATGGCTACACCTTC
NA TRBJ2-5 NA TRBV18 CASSSGSEKTQYF TGTGCCAGCTCAAGTGGGAGTGAAAAGACCCAGTACTTC